Listed below are T cell receptor beta chains from one sample, sequenced in a study of cytomegalovirus exposure and HLA in healthy donors. Assay: immunoSEQ multiplex PCR; the TCRdb copy retains only in-frame clones and omits some. The top ten hold more than 1.4% of the sample, which has more than 85,000 clones, 88% seen once. The sequenced sample consisted of PBMCs. The receptors were gathered from a woman in her 30s in good health and CMV-seropositive. Both conserved end residues are part of each CDR3. Each record gives: clone size, J gene, D gene, V gene, CDR3 DNA, CDR3 protein. A D gene is named only where the DNA matches it firmly. Clone size is shown for a subset of rows, as once, few, many or a class of expanded clone.

-,TRBJ1-4,-,TRBV28,TGTGCCAGCAGTTTACTGGCACCGAGGGAAAAACTGTTTTTT,CASSLLAPREKLFF
-,TRBJ2-2,-,TRBV9,TGTGCCAGCAGCGTAACAGGGACGGGGGAGCTGTTTTTT,CASSVTGTGELFF
-,TRBJ1-6,-,TRBV6-1,TGTGCCATTCAGGGCCTGACGGGTAATTCACCCCTCCACTTT,CAIQGLTGNSPLHF
once,TRBJ2-1,TRBD2,TRBV10-3,TGTGCCATCAGGGGGAGGGCCCCAGCAGGGTCCTACAATGAGCAGTTCTTC,CAIRGRAPAGSYNEQFF
-,TRBJ2-7,-,TRBV2,TGTGCCACCAAGCCGGGACACGTTTCGGGGGAGCAGTACTTC,CATKPGHVSGEQYF
-,TRBJ1-5,-,TRBV4-3,TGCGCCAGCAGCCAAGAAAGGCGGGGGCCCCAGCATTTT,CASSQERRGPQHF
-,TRBJ2-7,TRBD1,TRBV7-9,TGTGCCAGCAGCCCACGGACAGGGTTGGGCAACGAGCAGTACTTC,CASSPRTGLGNEQYF
-,TRBJ2-5,TRBD2,TRBV27,TGTGCCAGCAGCCGACTAGCGGGGGGCGTGTACCAAGAGACCCAGTACTTC,CASSRLAGGVYQETQYF
-,TRBJ2-5,TRBD2,TRBV29-1,TGCAGCGCTTACGGACTAGCGGGGGTGGAGACCCAGTACTTC,CSAYGLAGVETQYF
-,TRBJ2-7,-,TRBV29-1,TGCAGCGTTGGACCGGGGGGCTTGTACGAGCAGTACTTC,CSVGPGGLYEQYF
-,TRBJ2-7,TRBD2,TRBV7-6,TGTGCCAGCAGCCCGAGGACTAGCGAGGCCTACGAGCAGTACTTC,CASSPRTSEAYEQYF
-,TRBJ2-3,-,TRBV9,TGTGCCAGCGCCCCCGAGGTAGCCACCTCGGATACGCAGTATTTT,CASAPEVATSDTQYF
-,TRBJ1-2,TRBD1,TRBV5-4,TGTGCCAGCAGCCCGACAGGGGGATTCTATGGCTACACCTTC,CASSPTGGFYGYTF
-,TRBJ2-7,TRBD1,TRBV2,TGTGCCAGCAGTGAACTAGGACAGGTGAACTACGAGCAGTACTTC,CASSELGQVNYEQYF
-,TRBJ2-2,TRBD2,TRBV11-2,TGTGCCAGCAGCTTAGTCCCTCTAGCGGGAGGCATTCGAACCGGGGAGCTGTTTTTT,CASSLVPLAGGIRTGELFF
-,TRBJ1-2,-,TRBV29-1,TGCAGCGTTGGGGGCATCGGGACGGAGCGGGGCTATGGCTACACCTTC,CSVGGIGTERGYGYTF
-,TRBJ2-1,-,TRBV11-1,TGTGCCAGCAGCGGAGGACCTGAGCAGTTCTTC,CASSGGPEQFF
-,TRBJ2-3,-,TRBV5-1,TGCGCCAGCAGCTTAGCGGGTGCCGACACAGATACGCAGTATTTT,CASSLAGADTDTQYF
-,TRBJ1-2,TRBD1,TRBV30,TGTGCCTGGAGTTCTAACAGGGGACGTGGCTACACCTTC,CAWSSNRGRGYTF
-,TRBJ1-2,-,TRBV30,TGTGCCTGGAGTCTAACAGGGAATAACTATGGCTACACCTTC,CAWSLTGNNYGYTF
-,TRBJ1-4,-,TRBV10-3,TGTGCCATCAGTGAGAGGGGTGGCGAAAAACTGTTTTTT,CAISERGGEKLFF
once,TRBJ2-7,TRBD1,TRBV28,TGTGCCAGCAGTCTCGGACAGGACTACGAGCAGTACTTC,CASSLGQDYEQYF
once,TRBJ2-7,-,TRBV21-1,TGTGCCAGCAGCAAAGCCTCCGGGACAGGGGAAAGGGTCGGTACATCTGGGTACGAGCAGTACTTC,CASSKASGTGERVGTSGYEQYF
-,TRBJ1-5,-,TRBV28,TGTGCCAGCAGTTTATACCCTCTAGGGGGGGCCTATAGCAATCAGCCCCAGCATTTT,CASSLYPLGGAYSNQPQHF
-,TRBJ2-3,TRBD2,TRBV4-3,TGCGCCAGCAGCCAAGGACTAGCGGGGACTAGCACAGATACGCAGTATTTT,CASSQGLAGTSTDTQYF
-,TRBJ2-3,TRBD2,TRBV5-1,TGCGCCAGCAGCTTATTAGCGGGAGGGGGCACAGATACGCAGTATTTT,CASSLLAGGGTDTQYF